A selection of T cell receptor beta chains follows, all from one sample in a study of early T cells in non-severe SARS-CoV-2 infection. TCRdb reanalysed the 5' RACE reads using MiXCR and keeps one entry per CDR3 protein. Counted here are around 44,000 distinct CDR3 sequences, approximately 6.1% occurring once; the ten biggest clones make up 20%. Source: whole blood, taken at baseline. These receptors came from an adult who was a healthcare worker with PCR-confirmed SARS-CoV-2 infection or an uninfected control (not recorded which). Both conserved end residues are part of each CDR3. A D gene is named only where the DNA matches it firmly. Expanded clones are given a class, and other clones once, few, many or no size at all.

D,V,size,J,DNA,CDR3
TRBD2,TRBV10-3,few,TRBJ2-1,TGTGCCATAGGCGGGAGGAGTTCCTACAATGAGCAGTTCTTC,CAIGGRSSYNEQFF
TRBD1,TRBV4-3,many,TRBJ2-5,TGCGCCAGCAGCTACGGGACAGGGGAAGAGACCCAGTACTTC,CASSYGTGEETQYF
NA,TRBV20-1,few,TRBJ2-5,TGCAGTGCTAGGCTCCCCGGGCCAGGGGAAGAGACCCAGTACTTC,CSARLPGPGEETQYF
NA,TRBV2,many,TRBJ2-7,TGTGCCAGCAGTGTGCTGGGGGCCGAGCAGTACTTC,CASSVLGAEQYF
NA,TRBV7-6,many,TRBJ2-1,TGTGCCAGCAGCCGTTTCTCCTACAATGAGCAGTTCTTC,CASSRFSYNEQFF
NA,TRBV4-3,many,TRBJ1-6,TGCGCCAGCAGCCAAGATCTGAGGGGGGCCGACCTTAATTCACCCCTCCACTTT,CASSQDLRGADLNSPLHF
NA,TRBV5-8,NA,TRBJ1-4,TGTGCCAGCAGCCGGACGTGGTCGAATGAAAAACTGTTTTTT,CASSRTWSNEKLFF
TRBD2,TRBV4-3,many,TRBJ2-3,TGCGCCAGCAGCCAAGATTTGACTAGCGGACACAGGGGCACAGATACGCAGTATTTT,CASSQDLTSGHRGTDTQYF
TRBD2,TRBV20-1,many,TRBJ2-3,TGCAGTGCTAGTGCTAGCGGGGAAACAGATACGCAGTATTTT,CSASASGETDTQYF
NA,TRBV7-8,few,TRBJ1-5,TGTGCCAGCAGCTTGGGACCCGGCGGAGATCAGCCCCAGCATTTT,CASSLGPGGDQPQHF
NA,TRBV9,NA,TRBJ2-2,TGTGCCAGCAGCGTCTACACCGGGGAGCTGTTTTTT,CASSVYTGELFF
NA,TRBV7-6,NA,TRBJ1-5,TGTGCCAGCAGCCCTCGCCAGGGAAGTCAGCCCCAGCATTTT,CASSPRQGSQPQHF
NA,TRBV2,few,TRBJ2-2,TGTGCCAGCAGTGCCGATCTGGCCCCGGGAGGGGAGCTGTTTTTT,CASSADLAPGGELFF
TRBD2,TRBV20-1,few,TRBJ2-1,TGCAGTGCGGACGGGGGGGCCCTCGGGAATGAGCAGTTCTTC,CSADGGALGNEQFF
NA,TRBV20-1,many,TRBJ2-2,TGCAGTGCTAGAGATGCGTCGGAGGCCCTAACCGGGGAGCTGTTTTTT,CSARDASEALTGELFF
NA,TRBV10-3,medium-sized,TRBJ2-5,TGTGCCATCAATCGAGAGACCCAGTACTTC,CAINRETQYF
NA,TRBV2,many,TRBJ1-1,TGTGCCAGCAGTTGGGCCGTATTTGAAGCTTTCTTT,CASSWAVFEAFF
NA,TRBV4-1,many,TRBJ2-1,TGCGCCAGCAGCCAAGATCAACCCTTTTTCGAGAAGCAGTTCTTC,CASSQDQPFFEKQFF